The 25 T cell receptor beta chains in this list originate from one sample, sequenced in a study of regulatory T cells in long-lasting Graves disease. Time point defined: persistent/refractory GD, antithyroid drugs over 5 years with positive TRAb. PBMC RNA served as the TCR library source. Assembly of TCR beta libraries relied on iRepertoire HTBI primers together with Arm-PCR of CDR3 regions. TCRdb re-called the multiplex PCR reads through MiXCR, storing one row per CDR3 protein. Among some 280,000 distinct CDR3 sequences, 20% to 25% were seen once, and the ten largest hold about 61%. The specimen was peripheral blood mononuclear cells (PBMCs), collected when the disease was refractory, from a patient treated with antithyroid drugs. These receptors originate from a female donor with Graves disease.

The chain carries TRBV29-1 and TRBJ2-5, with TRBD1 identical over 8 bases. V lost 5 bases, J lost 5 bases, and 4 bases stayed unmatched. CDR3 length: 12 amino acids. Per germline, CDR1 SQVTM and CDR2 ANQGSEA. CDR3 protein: CSVSTGAETQYF. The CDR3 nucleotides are TGCAGCGTTTCGACAGGGGCCGAGACCCAGTACTTC.

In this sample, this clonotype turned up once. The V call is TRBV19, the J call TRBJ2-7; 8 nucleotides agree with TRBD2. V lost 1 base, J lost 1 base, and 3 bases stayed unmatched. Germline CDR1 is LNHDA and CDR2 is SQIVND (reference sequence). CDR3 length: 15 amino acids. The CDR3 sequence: CASSIGAGGSYEQYF. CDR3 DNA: TGTGCCAGTAGTATAGGCGCGGGAGGTTCCTACGAGCAGTACTTC.

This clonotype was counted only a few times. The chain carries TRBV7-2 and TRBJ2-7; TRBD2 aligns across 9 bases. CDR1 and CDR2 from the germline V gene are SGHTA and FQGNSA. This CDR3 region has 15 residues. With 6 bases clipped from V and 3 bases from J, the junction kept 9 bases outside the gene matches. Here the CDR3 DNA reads TGTGCCAGCAGTCAAGCGGGAGGTTTATACTACGAGCAGTACTTC. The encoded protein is CASSQAGGLYYEQYF.

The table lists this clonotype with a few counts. The CDR3 loop is CSATGGADYGYTF. CDR3 nucleotides: TGCAGTGCTACGGGGGGGGCCGACTATGGCTACACCTTC. The gene calls are TRBV20-1 and TRBJ1-2; D may be TRBD1 (6 bases). Germline V gives CDR1 DFQATT, CDR2 SNEGSKA (reference sequence). CDR3 size: 13 residues. V lost 4 bases and J lost 3, with 12 bases in between.

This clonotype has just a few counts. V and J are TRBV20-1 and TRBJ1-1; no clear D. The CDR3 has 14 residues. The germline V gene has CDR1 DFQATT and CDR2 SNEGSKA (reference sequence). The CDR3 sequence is CTSEPRVENTEAFF. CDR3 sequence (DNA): TGCACCTCTGAGCCTAGGGTCGAGAACACTGAAGCTTTCTTT.

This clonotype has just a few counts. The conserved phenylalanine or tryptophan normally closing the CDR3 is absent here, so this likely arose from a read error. For the CDR3, the DNA is TGTGCCACAGGGACGGGGAATCAGCCCCAGCATCTT. Its translation: CATGTGNQPQHL. The chain employs TRBV2 and TRBJ1-5, with a tentative D call TRBD1 (5 bases). With 10 bases removed from V and 4 bases from J, the gap between germline ends came to 11 bases. CDR1 and CDR2 from the germline V gene are SNHLY and FYNNEI. The length of the CDR3 is 12 residues.

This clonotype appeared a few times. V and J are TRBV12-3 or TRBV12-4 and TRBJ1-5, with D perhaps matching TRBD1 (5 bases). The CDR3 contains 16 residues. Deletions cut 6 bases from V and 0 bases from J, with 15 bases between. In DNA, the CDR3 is TGTGCCAGCAGCTTGGCCCGGGGGGGTAGCAATCAGCCCCAGCATTTT. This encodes CASSLARGGSNQPQHF.

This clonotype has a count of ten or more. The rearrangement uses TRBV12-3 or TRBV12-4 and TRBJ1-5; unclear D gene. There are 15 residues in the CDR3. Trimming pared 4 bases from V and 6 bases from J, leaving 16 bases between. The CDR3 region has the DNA TGTGCCAGCAGTTCGGGCGTGGGGATGGGTCAGCCCCAGCATTTT. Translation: CASSSGVGMGQPQHF.

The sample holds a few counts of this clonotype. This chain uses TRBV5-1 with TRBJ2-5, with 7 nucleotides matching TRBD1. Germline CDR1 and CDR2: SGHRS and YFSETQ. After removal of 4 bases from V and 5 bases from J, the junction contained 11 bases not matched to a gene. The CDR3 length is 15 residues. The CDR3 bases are TGCGCCAGCAGCAGGTGGACAGGAAAGGGGGAGACCCAGTACTTC. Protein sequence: CASSRWTGKGETQYF. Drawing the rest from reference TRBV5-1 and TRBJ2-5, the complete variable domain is KAGVTQTPRYLIKTRGQQVTLSCSPISGHRSVSWYQQTPGQGLQFLFEYFSETQRNKGNFPGRFSGRQFSNSRSEMNVSTLELGDSALYLCASSRWTGKGETQYFGPGTRLLVL.

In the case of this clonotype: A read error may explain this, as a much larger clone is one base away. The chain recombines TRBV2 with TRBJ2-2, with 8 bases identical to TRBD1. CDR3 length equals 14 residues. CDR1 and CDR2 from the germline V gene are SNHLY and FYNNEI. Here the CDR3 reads CVSSGGANTGELFF. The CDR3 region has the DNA TGTGTCAGCTCAGGGGGCGCGAACACCGGGGAGCTGTTTTTT. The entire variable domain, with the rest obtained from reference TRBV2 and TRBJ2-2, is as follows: EPEVTQTPSHQVTQMGQEVILRCVPISNHLYFYWYRQILGQKVEFLVSFYNNEISEKSEIFDDQFSVERPDGSNFTLKIRSTKLEDSAMYFCVSSGGANTGELFFGEGSRLTVL.

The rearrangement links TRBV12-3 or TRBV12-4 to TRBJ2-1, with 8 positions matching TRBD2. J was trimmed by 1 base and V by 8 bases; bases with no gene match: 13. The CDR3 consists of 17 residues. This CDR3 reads CASEGSGGAVSYNEQFF. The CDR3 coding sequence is TGTGCCAGCGAAGGCTCGGGGGGGGCTGTATCCTACAATGAGCAGTTCTTC.

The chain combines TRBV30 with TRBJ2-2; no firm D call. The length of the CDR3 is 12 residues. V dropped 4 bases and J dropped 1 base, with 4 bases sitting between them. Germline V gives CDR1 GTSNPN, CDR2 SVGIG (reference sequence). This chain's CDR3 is CAWTGNTGELFF. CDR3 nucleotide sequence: TGTGCCTGGACTGGGAACACCGGGGAGCTGTTTTTT. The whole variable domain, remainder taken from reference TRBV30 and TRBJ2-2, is SQTIHQWPATLVQPVGSPLSLECTVEGTSNPNLYWYRQAAGRGLQLLFYSVGIGQISSEVPQNLSASRPQDRQFILSSKKLLLSDSGFYLCAWTGNTGELFFGEGSRLTVL.

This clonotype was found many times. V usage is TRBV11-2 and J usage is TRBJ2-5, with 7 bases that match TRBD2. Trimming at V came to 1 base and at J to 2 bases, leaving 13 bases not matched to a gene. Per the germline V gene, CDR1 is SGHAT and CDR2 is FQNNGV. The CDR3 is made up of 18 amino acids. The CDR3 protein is CASSLAPASGESQETQYF. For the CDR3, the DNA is TGTGCCAGCAGCTTAGCTCCGGCGAGCGGGGAAAGTCAAGAGACCCAGTACTTC.

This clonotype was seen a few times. The CDR3, as DNA: TGTGCCAGCAGCCGCAGGAAACTAGCGGGAGAGGGGATCCAAGAGACCCAGTACTTC. It encodes CASSRRKLAGEGIQETQYF. The gene calls are TRBV9 and TRBJ2-5, with 11 bases fitting TRBD2. The V gene's germline CDR1 is SGDLS and CDR2 YYNGEE. V gave up 4 bases and J gave up 1 base; unmatched junction bases: 15. There are 19 residues in the CDR3.

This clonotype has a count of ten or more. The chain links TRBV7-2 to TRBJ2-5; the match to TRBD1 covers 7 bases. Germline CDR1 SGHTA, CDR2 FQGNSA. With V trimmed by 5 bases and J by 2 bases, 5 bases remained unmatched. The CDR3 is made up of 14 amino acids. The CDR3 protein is CASSLGTVQETQYF. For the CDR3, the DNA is TGTGCCAGCAGCCTCGGGACAGTACAAGAGACCCAGTACTTC.

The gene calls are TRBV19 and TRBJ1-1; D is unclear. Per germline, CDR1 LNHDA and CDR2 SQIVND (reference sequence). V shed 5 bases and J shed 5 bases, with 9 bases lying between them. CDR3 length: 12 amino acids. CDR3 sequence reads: CASSPGYTEAFF. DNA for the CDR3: TGTGCCAGTAGTCCCGGATATACTGAAGCTTTCTTT.

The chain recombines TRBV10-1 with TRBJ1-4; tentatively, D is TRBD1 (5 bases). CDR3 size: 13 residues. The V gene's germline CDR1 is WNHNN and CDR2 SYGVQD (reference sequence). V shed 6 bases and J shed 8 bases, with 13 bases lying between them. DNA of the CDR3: TGCGCCAGCAGAGAAAGGGACGGCGAAAAACTGTTTTTT. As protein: CASRERDGEKLFF.

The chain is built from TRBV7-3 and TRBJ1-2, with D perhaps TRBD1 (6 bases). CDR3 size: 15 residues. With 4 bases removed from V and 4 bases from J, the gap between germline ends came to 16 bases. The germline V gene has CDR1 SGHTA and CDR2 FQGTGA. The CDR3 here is CASSSRNRVSYGYTF. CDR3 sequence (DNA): TGTGCCAGCAGCTCTCGTAACAGGGTATCCTATGGCTACACCTTC.

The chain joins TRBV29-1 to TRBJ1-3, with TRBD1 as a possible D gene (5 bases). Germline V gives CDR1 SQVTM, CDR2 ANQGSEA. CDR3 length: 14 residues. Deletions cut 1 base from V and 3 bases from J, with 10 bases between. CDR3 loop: CSVEGGINGNTIYF. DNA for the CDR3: TGCAGCGTTGAAGGGGGCATAAATGGAAACACCATATATTTT.

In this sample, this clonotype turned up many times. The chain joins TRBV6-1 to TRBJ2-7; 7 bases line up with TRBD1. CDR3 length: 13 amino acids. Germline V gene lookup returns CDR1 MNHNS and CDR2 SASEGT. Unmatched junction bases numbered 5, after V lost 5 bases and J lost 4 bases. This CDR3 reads CASSRDREYEQYF. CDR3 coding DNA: TGTGCCAGCAGTCGGGACAGAGAGTACGAGCAGTACTTC.

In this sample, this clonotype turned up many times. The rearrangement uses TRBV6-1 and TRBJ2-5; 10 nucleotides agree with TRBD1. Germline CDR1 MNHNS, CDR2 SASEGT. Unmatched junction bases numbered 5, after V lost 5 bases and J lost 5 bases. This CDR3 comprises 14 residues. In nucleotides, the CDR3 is TGTGCCAGCAGTAAGGGACAGGGGAGGGAGACCCAGTACTTC. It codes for CASSKGQGRETQYF.

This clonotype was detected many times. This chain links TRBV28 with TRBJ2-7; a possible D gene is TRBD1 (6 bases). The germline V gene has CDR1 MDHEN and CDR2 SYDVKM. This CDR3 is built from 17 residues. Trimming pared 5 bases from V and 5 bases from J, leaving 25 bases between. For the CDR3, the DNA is TGTGCCAGCAGTCCATCCGGGCAGGGGCGCTTTTCCCACGAGCAGTACTTC. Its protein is CASSPSGQGRFSHEQYF.

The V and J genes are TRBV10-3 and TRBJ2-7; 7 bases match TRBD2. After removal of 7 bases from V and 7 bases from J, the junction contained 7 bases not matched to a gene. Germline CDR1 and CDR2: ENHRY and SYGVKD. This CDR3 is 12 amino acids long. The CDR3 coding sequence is TGTGCCATCAAATCCGGGGGAGGGGAGCAGTACTTC. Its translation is CAIKSGGGEQYF.

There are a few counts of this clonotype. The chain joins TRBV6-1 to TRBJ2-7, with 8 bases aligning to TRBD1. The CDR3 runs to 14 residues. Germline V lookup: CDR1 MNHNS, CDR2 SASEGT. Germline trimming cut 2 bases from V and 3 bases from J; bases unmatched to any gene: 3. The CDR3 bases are TGTGCCAGCAGTGAATGGACAGGGAACTACGAGCAGTACTTC. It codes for CASSEWTGNYEQYF.

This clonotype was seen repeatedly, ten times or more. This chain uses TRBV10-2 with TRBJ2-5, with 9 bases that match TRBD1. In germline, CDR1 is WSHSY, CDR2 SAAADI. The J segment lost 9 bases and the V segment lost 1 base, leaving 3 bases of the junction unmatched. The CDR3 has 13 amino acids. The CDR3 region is CASSELTGGPQYF. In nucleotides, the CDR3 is TGCGCCAGCAGTGAGTTGACAGGGGGTCCCCAGTACTTC.